This TCR beta chain was identified in a study of T cell repertoires in cytomegalovirus infection. Across the study: Public TCR beta signature analysis indicated the presence of both CMV infection and matching HLA type. Study-level results: Within the response measured ex vivo, HLA-C-restricted CMV-specific TCR beta clonotypes were dominant.

CDR1 and CDR2 (germline): SGHRS, YFSETQ. Trimming took 1 base from V and 0 from J; bases not matched to a gene: 13. CDR3 length: 19 amino acids. To note about this clonotype: As yet, its antigen is unknown.

Each CDR3 protein gets one entry after TCRdb re-called the reads with MiXCR. The sample yields more than 400,000 distinct CDR3 sequences, around 27% seen once. The origin of this receptor is a human donor in good health (CMV status not recorded). Some clones in this sample may be carry-over from other donors' samples. V usage is TRBV5-1 and J usage is TRBJ2-7; 10 nucleotides line up with TRBD1. Specimen: PBMCs. In nucleotides, the CDR3 is TGCGCCAGCAGCTTGAGACAGGGGGCGCCCGGGGTCGTCTCCTACGAGCAGTACTTC. Amino acid sequence: CASSLRQGAPGVVSYEQYF.